Listed here are 13 T cell receptor beta chains from one sample, sequenced in a study of blood T cell repertoires in COVID-19. Assay: immunoSEQ multiplex PCR; the TCRdb copy retains only in-frame clones and omits some. The sample has tens of thousands of clones, about 75% seen once. Sequencing was performed on peripheral blood. These receptors all come from a man older than 75 with active or convalescent COVID-19.

This sequence joins TRBV29-1 and TRBJ1-4; D is unresolved. V was pared by 6 bases and J by 3 bases, with 11 bases between. The CDR3 has 13 amino acids. Germline CDR1 and CDR2: SQVTM and ANQGSEA. The CDR3 sequence: CSVFVPANEKLFF. The CDR3 nucleotides read TGCAGCGTGTTCGTTCCGGCTAATGAAAAACTGTTTTTT.

CDR3 amino acids: CASSLPDRVPYEQYF. The CDR3 bases are TGTGCCAGCAGTTTGCCCGACAGGGTACCCTACGAGCAGTACTTC. This chain joins TRBV28 and TRBJ2-7, with 7 bases aligning to TRBD1. Germline lookup yields CDR1 MDHEN and CDR2 SYDVKM. The CDR3 runs 15 residues. J gave up 2 bases and V 3 bases, and 7 bases lay outside the gene matches.

The V and J genes are TRBV5-1 and TRBJ2-2, with D maybe TRBD1 (5 bases). CDR1 is SGHRS and CDR2 is YFSETQ in the germline V gene. The CDR3 has 16 amino acids. V was shortened by 0 bases and J by 2 bases, with 11 bases between the two germline ends. The CDR3 sequence is CASSLVWGENTGELFF. CDR3 nucleotide sequence: TGCGCCAGCAGCTTGGTCTGGGGCGAAAACACCGGGGAGCTGTTTTTT. Combining the CDR3 with reference TRBV5-1 and TRBJ2-2 gives the whole variable domain KAGVTQTPRYLIKTRGQQVTLSCSPISGHRSVSWYQQTPGQGLQFLFEYFSETQRNKGNFPGRFSGRQFSNSRSEMNVSTLELGDSALYLCASSLVWGENTGELFFGEGSRLTVL.

This clone was detected only a few times. The V call is TRBV29-1, the J call TRBJ2-7; D is possibly TRBD1 (6 bases). The germline V gene encodes CDR1 SQVTM and CDR2 ANQGSEA. V was pared by 7 bases and J by 5 bases, with 15 bases between. This CDR3 region has 12 residues. The CDR3 region is CSAVVGGDEQYF. The CDR3 DNA reads as TGCAGCGCCGTGGTAGGGGGAGACGAGCAGTACTTC.

Only one count was recorded for this clone. The rearrangement uses TRBV28 and TRBJ2-3; 9 nucleotides align to TRBD2. V shed 2 bases and J 1 base; nucleotides not matched to a gene: 1. Looked up from germline, CDR1 is MDHEN and CDR2 is SYDVKM. CDR3 size: 15 residues. CDR3 sequence reads: CASSLRLAGTDTQYF. The CDR3 bases are TGTGCCAGCAGTTTACGACTAGCGGGCACAGATACGCAGTATTTT.

This chain uses TRBV7-9 with TRBJ2-3; D unresolved. Germline CDR1 reads SEHNR; CDR2 reads FQNEAQ (reference sequence). V gave up 0 bases and J gave up 2 bases, with 6 bases separating them. This CDR3 has 14 residues. This chain's CDR3 is CASSLAVHTDTQYF. The CDR3 DNA sequence: TGTGCCAGCAGCTTAGCGGTACACACAGATACGCAGTATTTT.

The CDR3 here is CASSQAWAENEKLFF. The CDR3 DNA is TGCGCCAGCAGCCAAGCCTGGGCCGAGAATGAAAAACTGTTTTTT. The rearrangement joins TRBV4-3 to TRBJ1-4; no clear D gene. This CDR3 is built from 15 residues. Trimming stripped 1 base from V and 5 bases from J, with 11 bases between. Per the germline V gene, CDR1 is LGHNA and CDR2 is YSLEER.

The gene calls are TRBV24-1 and TRBJ2-7; 7 bases are shared with TRBD1. Trimming at V came to 0 bases and at J to 9 bases, leaving 7 bases not matched to a gene. This CDR3 comprises 14 residues. CDR1 is KGHDR and CDR2 is SFDVKD in the germline V gene. CDR3 protein: CATSDLHTGEVQYF. The CDR3 DNA is TGTGCCACCAGTGATTTGCACACAGGGGAAGTGCAGTACTTC.

The J gene is TRBJ2-5, the V gene TRBV29-1; 14 bases map to TRBD2. V trimming: 7 bases; J trimming: 8 bases; junction bases outside the gene matches: 3. In germline, CDR1 is SQVTM, CDR2 ANQGSEA. The CDR3 runs 12 residues. CDR3 sequence: CSAGTSGSTQYF. The CDR3 coding sequence is TGCAGCGCTGGGACTAGCGGGAGTACCCAGTACTTC.

The chain joins TRBV28 to TRBJ1-2, with unresolved D. V was pared by 5 bases and J by 3 bases, with 7 bases between. Germline lookup yields CDR1 MDHEN and CDR2 SYDVKM. This CDR3 has 12 amino acids. CDR3 loop: CASSPLYYGYTF. The CDR3 coding sequence is TGTGCCAGCAGTCCCCTATACTATGGCTACACCTTC.

This clone was counted only a few times. The V call is TRBV2, the J call TRBJ1-2, with D hard to call. V gave up 0 bases and J gave up 6 bases, with 26 bases separating them. CDR3 size: 19 residues. The germline CDR1 and CDR2 sequences are SNHLY and FYNNEI. The CDR3 DNA follows: TGTGCCAGCAGTGAAGCTCTGGAGAGGGAATTGTATCCTCCGGATGGCTACACCTTC. Translating gives CASSEALERELYPPDGYTF.

This chain uses TRBV18 with TRBJ2-1; D may be TRBD2 (6 bases). Germline lookup yields CDR1 KGHSH and CDR2 LQKENI. The CDR3 has 15 amino acids. V lost 0 bases and J lost 0, with 6 bases in between. The CDR3 reads CASSPPGSSYNEQFF. The CDR3 DNA reads as TGTGCCAGCTCACCACCCGGGAGCTCCTACAATGAGCAGTTCTTC.

V gene TRBV11-2 combines with J gene TRBJ1-2; 11 nucleotides match TRBD1. This CDR3 is 17 amino acids long. CDR1 SGHAT and CDR2 FQNNGV come from the germline V gene. The V segment lost 0 bases and the J segment 8 bases; nucleotides outside the gene matches: 11. The CDR3 region is CASSLDLGTGGVIGYTF. The CDR3 region has the DNA TGTGCCAGCAGCTTAGATCTGGGGACAGGGGGAGTAATCGGCTACACCTTC.